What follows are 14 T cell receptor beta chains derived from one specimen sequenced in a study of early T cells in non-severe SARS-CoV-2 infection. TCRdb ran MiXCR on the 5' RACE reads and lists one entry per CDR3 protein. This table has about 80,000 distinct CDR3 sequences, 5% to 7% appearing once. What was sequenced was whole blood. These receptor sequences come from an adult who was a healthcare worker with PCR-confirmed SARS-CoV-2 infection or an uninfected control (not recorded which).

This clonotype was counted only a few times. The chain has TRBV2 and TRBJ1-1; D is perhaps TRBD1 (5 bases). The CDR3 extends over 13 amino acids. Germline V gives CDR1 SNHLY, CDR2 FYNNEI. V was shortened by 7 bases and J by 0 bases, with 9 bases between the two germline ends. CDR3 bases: TGTGCCAGCACCCGACAGATGAACACTGAAGCTTTCTTT. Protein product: CASTRQMNTEAFF. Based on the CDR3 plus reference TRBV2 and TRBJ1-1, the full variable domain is EPEVTQTPSHQVTQMGQEVILRCVPISNHLYFYWYRQILGQKVEFLVSFYNNEISEKSEIFDDQFSVERPDGSNFTLKIRSTKLEDSAMYFCASTRQMNTEAFFGQGTRLTVV.

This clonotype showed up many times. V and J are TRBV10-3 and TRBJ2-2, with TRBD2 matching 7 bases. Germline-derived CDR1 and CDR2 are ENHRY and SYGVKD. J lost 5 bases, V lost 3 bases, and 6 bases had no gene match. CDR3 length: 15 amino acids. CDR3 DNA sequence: TGTGCCATCAGTGATTCGGGGGGTAGGACCGGGGAGCTGTTTTTT. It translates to CAISDSGGRTGELFF.

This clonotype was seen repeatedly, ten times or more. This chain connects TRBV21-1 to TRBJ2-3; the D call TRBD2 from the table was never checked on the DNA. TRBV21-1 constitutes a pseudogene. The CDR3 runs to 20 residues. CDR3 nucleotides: TGTGCCAGCAGCAAAGTTCCGGGGTTGACTAGCGGGAGAGGCACAGATACGCAGTATTTT. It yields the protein CASSKVPGLTSGRGTDTQYF.

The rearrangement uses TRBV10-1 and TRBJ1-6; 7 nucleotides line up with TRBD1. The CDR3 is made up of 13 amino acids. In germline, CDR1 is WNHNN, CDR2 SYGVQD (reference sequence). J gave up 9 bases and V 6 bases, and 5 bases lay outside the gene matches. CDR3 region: CASSRDSGSPLHF. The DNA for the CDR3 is TGCGCCAGCAGCAGGGACAGTGGTTCACCCCTCCACTTT.

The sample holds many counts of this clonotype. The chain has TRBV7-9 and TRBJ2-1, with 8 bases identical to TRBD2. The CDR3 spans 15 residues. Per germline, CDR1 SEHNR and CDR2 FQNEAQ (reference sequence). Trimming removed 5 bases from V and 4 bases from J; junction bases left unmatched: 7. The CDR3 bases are TGTGCCAGCAGCCCTTCCGGGGGGGAGTACAATGAGCAGTTCTTC. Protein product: CASSPSGGEYNEQFF.

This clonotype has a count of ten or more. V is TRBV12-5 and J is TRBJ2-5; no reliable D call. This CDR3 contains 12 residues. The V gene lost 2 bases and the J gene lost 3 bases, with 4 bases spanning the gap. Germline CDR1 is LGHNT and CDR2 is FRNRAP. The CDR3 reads CASGLTEETQYF. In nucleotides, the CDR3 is TGTGCTAGTGGTTTGACGGAAGAGACCCAGTACTTC.

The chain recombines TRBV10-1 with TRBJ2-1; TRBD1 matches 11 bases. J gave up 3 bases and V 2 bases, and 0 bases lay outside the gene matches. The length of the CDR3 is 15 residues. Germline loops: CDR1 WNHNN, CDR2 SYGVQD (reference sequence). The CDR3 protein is CASSEGTGGYNEQFF. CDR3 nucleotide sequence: TGCGCCAGCAGTGAGGGGACAGGGGGCTACAATGAGCAGTTCTTC.

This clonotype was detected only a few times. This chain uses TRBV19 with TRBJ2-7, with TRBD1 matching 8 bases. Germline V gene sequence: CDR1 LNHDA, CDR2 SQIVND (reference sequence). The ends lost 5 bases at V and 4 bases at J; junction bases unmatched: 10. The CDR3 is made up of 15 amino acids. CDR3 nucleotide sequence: TGTGCCAGTAGTTCATCCGGGACAGGCCGATACGAGCAGTACTTC. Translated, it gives CASSSSGTGRYEQYF.

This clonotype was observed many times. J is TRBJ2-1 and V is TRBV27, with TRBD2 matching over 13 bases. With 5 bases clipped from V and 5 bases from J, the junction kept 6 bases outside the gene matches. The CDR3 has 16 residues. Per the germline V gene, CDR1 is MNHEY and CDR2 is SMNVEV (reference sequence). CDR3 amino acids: CASSRGTSGNDNEQFF. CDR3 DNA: TGTGCCAGCAGTAGAGGGACTAGCGGGAACGACAATGAGCAGTTCTTC.

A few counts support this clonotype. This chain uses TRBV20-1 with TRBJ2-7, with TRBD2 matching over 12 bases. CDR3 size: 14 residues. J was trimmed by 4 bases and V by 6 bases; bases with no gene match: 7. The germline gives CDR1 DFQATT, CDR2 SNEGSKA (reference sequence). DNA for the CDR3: TGCAGTGCAATGACTAGCGGGAGTCTATACGAGCAGTACTTC. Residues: CSAMTSGSLYEQYF.

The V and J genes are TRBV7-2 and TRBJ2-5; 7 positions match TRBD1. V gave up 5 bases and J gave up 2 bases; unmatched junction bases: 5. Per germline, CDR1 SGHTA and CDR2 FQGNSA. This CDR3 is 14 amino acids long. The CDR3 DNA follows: TGTGCCAGCAGCAAACCGGGACAGCAAGAGACCCAGTACTTC. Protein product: CASSKPGQQETQYF.

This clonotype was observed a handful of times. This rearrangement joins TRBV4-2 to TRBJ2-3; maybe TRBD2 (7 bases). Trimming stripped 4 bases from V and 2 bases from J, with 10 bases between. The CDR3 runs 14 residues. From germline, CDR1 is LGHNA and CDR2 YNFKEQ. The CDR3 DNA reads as TGTGCCAGCAGCCCGGGGGGCAACACAGATACGCAGTATTTT. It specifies CASSPGGNTDTQYF.

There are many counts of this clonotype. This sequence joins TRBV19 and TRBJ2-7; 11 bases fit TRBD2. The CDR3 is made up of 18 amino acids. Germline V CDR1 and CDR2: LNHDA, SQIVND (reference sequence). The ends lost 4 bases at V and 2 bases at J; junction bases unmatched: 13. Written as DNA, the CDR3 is TGTGCCAGTAGTAATGCCGGGACTAGCGGCAAGGCCCCCTACGAGCAGTACTTC. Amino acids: CASSNAGTSGKAPYEQYF.

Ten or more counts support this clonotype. The CDR3 bases are TGCGCCAGCAGCCACCCGCCTAGCGGCGGGGAGCTGTTTTTT. Residues: CASSHPPSGGELFF. This chain uses TRBV10-2 with TRBJ2-2; TRBD2 agrees at 7 bases. Germline CDR1 reads WSHSY; CDR2 reads SAAADI. With 6 bases clipped from V and 7 bases from J, the junction kept 8 bases outside the gene matches. The CDR3 is 14 amino acids.